This TCR beta chain was identified during a study of blood T cell repertoires in COVID-19. About the study: PBMCs, B-cell-depleted T cells, or T cells provided the cDNA or gDNA that made up the material.

Generated by immunoSEQ multiplex PCR, the TCRdb table keeps only in-frame clones and is missing some. The sample contains 120,000 to 150,000 clones, about 87% of which appear only once. With 3 bases removed from V and 5 bases from J, the gap between germline ends came to 14 bases. This CDR3 comprises 14 residues. Germline loops: CDR1 SGHRS, CDR2 YFSETQ. This receptor was obtained from a woman aged 50 to 60 with active or convalescent COVID-19. The sequencing input was peripheral blood. This rearrangement joins TRBV5-1 to TRBJ1-1; weak D call: TRBD1 (6 bases). The CDR3 DNA reads TGCGCCAGCAGCTCGACAGGTCGCGGAACTGAAGCTTTCTTT. It codes for CASSSTGRGTEAFF.